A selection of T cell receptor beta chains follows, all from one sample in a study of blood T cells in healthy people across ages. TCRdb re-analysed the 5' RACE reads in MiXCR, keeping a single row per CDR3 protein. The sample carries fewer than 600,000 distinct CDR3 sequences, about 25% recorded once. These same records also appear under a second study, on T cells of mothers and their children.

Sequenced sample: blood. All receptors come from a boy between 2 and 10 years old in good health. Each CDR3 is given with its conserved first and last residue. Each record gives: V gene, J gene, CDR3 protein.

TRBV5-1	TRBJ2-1	CASSLEIGPYNEQFF
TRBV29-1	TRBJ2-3	CSVFGQSLADTQYF
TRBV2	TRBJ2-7	CASRDYGEQYF
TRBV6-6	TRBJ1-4	CASRSRRGGEKLFF
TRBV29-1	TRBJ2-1	CSVDRGATYNEQFF
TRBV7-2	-	CASRETSGLYNEQFF
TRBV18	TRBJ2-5	CASSPASPRGETQYF
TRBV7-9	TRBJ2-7	CASSPMANRGRWDEQYF
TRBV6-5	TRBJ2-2	CANSYRMELFF
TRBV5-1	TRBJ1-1	CASSPTGKNTEAFF
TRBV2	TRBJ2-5	CASSRRTSLATQYF
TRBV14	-	CASSQRTSGLNEQFF
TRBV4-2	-	CASSGLGSNEQFF
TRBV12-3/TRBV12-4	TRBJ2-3	CASSWLGADTQYF
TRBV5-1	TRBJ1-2	CASGRDRSSTSYEGYTF
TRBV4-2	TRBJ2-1	CASSPSGGDYNEQFF
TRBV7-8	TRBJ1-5	CASRPGATNQPQHF
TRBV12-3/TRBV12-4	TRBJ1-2	CASSLAQGAEGYTF
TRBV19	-	CASSIRSATEQYF
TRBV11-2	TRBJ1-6	CASSLRGRGGGSPLHF
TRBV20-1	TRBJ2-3	CSAPKGRVSYF
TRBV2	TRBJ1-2	CASSEAGRGSYGYTF
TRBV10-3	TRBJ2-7	CAISVKRGNEQYF
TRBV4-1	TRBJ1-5	CASSPRQSNQPQHF
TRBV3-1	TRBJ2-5	CASSQGLARKETQYF
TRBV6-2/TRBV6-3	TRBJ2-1	CANSYGQRNEQFF
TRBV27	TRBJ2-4	CASSSLKGLAGGNIQYF
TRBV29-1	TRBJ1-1	CSVVGGYTEAFF
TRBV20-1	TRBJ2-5	CSARGGGEQETQYF
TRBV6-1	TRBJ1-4	CASSEATWIATNEKLFF
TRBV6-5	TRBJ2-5	CASSWPTRMGTQYF
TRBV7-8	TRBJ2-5	CASSLGGGSQETQYF
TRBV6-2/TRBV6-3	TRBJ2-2	CASNTGDESGELFF
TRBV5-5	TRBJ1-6	CASSLAGDGPLHF
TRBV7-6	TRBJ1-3	CASSPREGFGGNTIYF
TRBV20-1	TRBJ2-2	CSARDPTANTGELFF
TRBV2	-	CASSEVPYREQETQYF
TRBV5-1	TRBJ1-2	CASSLGYRQKLPIHYGYTF
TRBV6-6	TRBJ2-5	CASSYSSETQYF
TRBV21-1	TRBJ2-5	CASSPTEMQETQYF
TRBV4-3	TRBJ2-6	CASSDITGFSGANVLTF
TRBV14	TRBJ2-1	CASSLLDSAYNEQFF
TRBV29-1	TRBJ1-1	CSARSGGTEAFF
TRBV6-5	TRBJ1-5	CASSRQGAGSNQPQHF
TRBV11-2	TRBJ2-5	CASSAGQGGETQYF
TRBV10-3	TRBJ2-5	CAITPGAGKGETQYF
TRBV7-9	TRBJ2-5	CASSPPASGGGETQYF
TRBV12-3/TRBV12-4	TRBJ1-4	CASSLISEKLFF
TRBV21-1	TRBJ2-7	CASSQGGQLTSYEQYF
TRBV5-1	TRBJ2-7	CASSLASGDRIYEQYF
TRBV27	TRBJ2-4	CASSLENSGNIQYF